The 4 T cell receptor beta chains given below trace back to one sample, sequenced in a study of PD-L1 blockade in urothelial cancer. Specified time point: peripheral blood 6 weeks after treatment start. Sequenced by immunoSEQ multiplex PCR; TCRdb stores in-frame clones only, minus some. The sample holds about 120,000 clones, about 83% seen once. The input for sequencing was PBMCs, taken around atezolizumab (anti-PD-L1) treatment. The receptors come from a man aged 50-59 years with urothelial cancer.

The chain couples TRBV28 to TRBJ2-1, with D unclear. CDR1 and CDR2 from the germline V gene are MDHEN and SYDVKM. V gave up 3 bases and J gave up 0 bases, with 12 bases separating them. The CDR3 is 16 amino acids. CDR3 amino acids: CASSFGGWSSYNEQFF. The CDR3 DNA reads TGTGCCAGCAGTTTTGGTGGCTGGAGCTCCTACAATGAGCAGTTCTTC.

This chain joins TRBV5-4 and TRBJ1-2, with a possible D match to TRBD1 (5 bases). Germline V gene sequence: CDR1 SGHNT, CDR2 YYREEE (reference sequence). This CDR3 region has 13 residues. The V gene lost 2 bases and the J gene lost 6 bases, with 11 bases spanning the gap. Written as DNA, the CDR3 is TGTGCCAGCAGCTTCGGGCAGGGTGATGGCTACACCTTC. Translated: CASSFGQGDGYTF. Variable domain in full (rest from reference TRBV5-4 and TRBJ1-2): ETGVTQSPTHLIKTRGQQVTLRCSSQSGHNTVSWYQQALGQGPQFIFQYYREEENGRGNFPPRFSGLQFPNYSSELNVNALELDDSALYLCASSFGQGDGYTFGSGTRLTVV.

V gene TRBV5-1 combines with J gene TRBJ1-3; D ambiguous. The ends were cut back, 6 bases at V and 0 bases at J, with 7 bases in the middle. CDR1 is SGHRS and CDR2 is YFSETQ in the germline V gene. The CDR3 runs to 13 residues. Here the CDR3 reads CASKESSGNTIYF. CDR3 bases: TGCGCCAGCAAAGAGAGCTCTGGAAACACCATATATTTT.

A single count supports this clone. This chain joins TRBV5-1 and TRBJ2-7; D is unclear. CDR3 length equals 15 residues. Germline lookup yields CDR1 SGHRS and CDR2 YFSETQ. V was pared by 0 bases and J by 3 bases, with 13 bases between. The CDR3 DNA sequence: TGCGCCAGCAGCTTGGAACGTCAGACAAGCTACGAGCAGTACTTC. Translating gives CASSLERQTSYEQYF.